These 5 T cell receptor beta chains came from one sample sequenced in a study of technical replicates of blood from several donors. Only in-frame clones appear in the TCRdb table, and some are missing; sequencing was by immunoSEQ multiplex PCR. The sample includes under 85,000 clones, approximately 93% seen only once; the top ten take 0.24%. Sequencing used T cells isolated from PBMCs. The receptor source for this set is a human donor in good health.

The V and J genes are TRBV7-6 and TRBJ1-5; TRBD1 aligns across 7 bases. CDR3 length: 14 residues. Germline V lookup: CDR1 SGHVS, CDR2 FNYEAQ. V lost 8 bases to trimming and J lost 5 bases; unmatched junction nucleotides: 9. The CDR3 loop is CASSTGQADQPQHF. DNA for the CDR3: TGTGCCAGCTCCACCGGACAGGCAGATCAGCCCCAGCATTTT.

This sequence joins TRBV4-1 and TRBJ2-3; TRBD2 is a possible D gene (7 bases). CDR1 is MGHRA and CDR2 is YSYEKL in the germline V gene. V was pared by 4 bases and J by 0 bases, with 17 bases between. The length of the CDR3 is 17 residues. CDR3 residues: CASSPLRGGASTDTQYF. The CDR3 nucleotides are TGCGCCAGCAGCCCTCTTAGGGGGGGCGCTAGCACAGATACGCAGTATTTT.

This sequence joins TRBV7-9 and TRBJ1-1; D call uncertain. Germline-derived CDR1 and CDR2 are SEHNR and FQNEAQ (reference sequence). With 1 base removed from V and 2 bases from J, the gap between germline ends came to 20 bases. The CDR3 has 18 amino acids. The chain's CDR3 is CASSLGTFLMMKNTEAFF. CDR3 nucleotides: TGTGCCAGCAGCTTAGGAACTTTCCTGATGATGAAAAACACTGAAGCTTTCTTT.

CDR3 sequence: CASSLGQGYQPQHF. In DNA, the CDR3 is TGTGCCAGCAGCTTGGGACAGGGATATCAGCCCCAGCATTTT. The gene calls are TRBV7-2 and TRBJ1-5; 9 nucleotides match TRBD1. The CDR3 totals 14 residues. Germline values: CDR1 SGHTA, CDR2 FQGNSA. The J segment lost 5 bases and the V segment lost 3 bases, leaving 2 bases of the junction unmatched.

V is TRBV5-1 and J is TRBJ2-3, with D hard to call. V was pared by 1 base and J by 2 bases, with 8 bases between. CDR1 and CDR2 from the germline V gene are SGHRS and YFSETQ. This CDR3 has 14 residues. In nucleotides, the CDR3 is TGCGCCAGCAGCTTGTTGGCAGACACAGATACGCAGTATTTT. Residues: CASSLLADTDTQYF.